The rows below give T cell receptor beta chains drawn from one sample of a study of T cells in Graves' hyperthyroidism and ophthalmopathy. TCRdb reprocessed the multiplex PCR reads with MiXCR, giving one entry per CDR3 protein. The table shows 300,000 to 400,000 distinct CDR3 sequences, with approximately 14% occurring only once. The sample was blood. The receptors originated from a woman aged 25 to 39 with Graves' ophthalmopathy. The conserved cysteine and the conserved F or W are not part of the CDR3 here. Fields, in order: J gene, V gene, CDR3 protein.

j_call: TRBJ1-4; v_call: TRBV9; cdr3_aa: ASSVGRGELF
j_call: TRBJ2-7; v_call: TRBV6-1; cdr3_aa: ASGDEFHEQY
j_call: TRBJ2-6; v_call: TRBV20-1; cdr3_aa: SAIFSGANVLT
j_call: TRBJ2-1; v_call: TRBV28; cdr3_aa: ASSLGRGAGFDNEQF
j_call: TRBJ2-5; v_call: TRBV20-1; cdr3_aa: SARPTAETQY
j_call: TRBJ1-1; v_call: TRBV20-1; cdr3_aa: SASREEAF
j_call: TRBJ1-1; v_call: TRBV11-2; cdr3_aa: ASSLFIQTGAEAF
j_call: TRBJ1-1; v_call: TRBV6-6; cdr3_aa: ASSYSMSGNTEAF
j_call: TRBJ2-1; v_call: TRBV20-1; cdr3_aa: SADRRGQF
j_call: TRBJ2-1; v_call: TRBV9; cdr3_aa: ASSKLAGVNNEQF
j_call: TRBJ2-1; v_call: TRBV20-1; cdr3_aa: SARGQGPSGQPYNEQF
j_call: TRBJ1-2; v_call: TRBV20-1; cdr3_aa: SARDVGQDGYT
j_call: TRBJ1-5; v_call: TRBV5-5; cdr3_aa: ASSWTENQPQH
j_call: TRBJ2-7; v_call: TRBV20-1; cdr3_aa: SARSYEQY
j_call: TRBJ2-1; v_call: TRBV19; cdr3_aa: ASSIGTRYNEQF
j_call: TRBJ2-7; v_call: TRBV9; cdr3_aa: ASSVAGEPAYEQY
j_call: TRBJ2-5; v_call: TRBV10-1; cdr3_aa: ASSEGREAQY
j_call: TRBJ1-6; v_call: TRBV28; cdr3_aa: ASWGGADSPLH
j_call: TRBJ2-3; v_call: TRBV5-1; cdr3_aa: ASSHGGFSTDTQY
j_call: TRBJ2-5; v_call: TRBV11-2; cdr3_aa: ASSLMEGVETQY
j_call: TRBJ2-2; v_call: TRBV7-2; cdr3_aa: ASSLIRVGTGELF
j_call: TRBJ2-3; v_call: TRBV4-1; cdr3_aa: ASSQQVLGITDTQY
j_call: TRBJ2-1; v_call: TRBV15; cdr3_aa: ATSRELSDSNEQF
j_call: TRBJ2-1; v_call: TRBV12-3/TRBV12-4; cdr3_aa: ASSVAGGRYNEQF
j_call: TRBJ2-3; v_call: TRBV14; cdr3_aa: ASSQAFGTKGTDTQY
j_call: TRBJ1-1; v_call: TRBV29-1; cdr3_aa: SPGQNTEAF
j_call: TRBJ2-1; v_call: TRBV3-1; cdr3_aa: ASSQDHPQFGEQF
j_call: TRBJ2-1; v_call: TRBV15; cdr3_aa: AAKGRGYNEQF
j_call: TRBJ2-7; v_call: TRBV18; cdr3_aa: ASSLTGSVGYEQY
j_call: TRBJ2-1; v_call: TRBV20-1; cdr3_aa: SARALRAYNEQF
j_call: TRBJ2-5; v_call: TRBV20-1; cdr3_aa: SASPPSGSYQETQY
j_call: TRBJ2-3; v_call: TRBV5-1; cdr3_aa: ASSRADLTSGGSDTQY
j_call: TRBJ1-1; v_call: TRBV5-1; cdr3_aa: ASSLRGGITEAF
j_call: TRBJ2-5; v_call: TRBV12-3/TRBV12-4; cdr3_aa: ASSLARTKQETQY
j_call: TRBJ1-3; v_call: TRBV20-1; cdr3_aa: SARGGGRTGNTIY
j_call: TRBJ2-7; v_call: TRBV11-2; cdr3_aa: ASIQTAHAYEQH
j_call: TRBJ2-1; v_call: TRBV5-4; cdr3_aa: ASSLEQVGDEQF
j_call: TRBJ1-5; v_call: TRBV13; cdr3_aa: ASSSSPTNPRDHENQPQH
j_call: TRBJ1-1; v_call: TRBV6-1; cdr3_aa: ASSRGLGAEAF
j_call: TRBJ2-1; v_call: TRBV20-1; cdr3_aa: SAIIPPGGPSNEQF
j_call: TRBJ1-4; v_call: TRBV5-1; cdr3_aa: ASRSGTNEELF
j_call: TRBJ1-1; v_call: TRBV6-1; cdr3_aa: ATLRAGGRNTEAF
j_call: TRBJ2-7; v_call: TRBV29-1; cdr3_aa: SVRWLYSYEQY
j_call: TRBJ1-1; v_call: TRBV19; cdr3_aa: ASSTTGGLVNTEAF
j_call: TRBJ1-2; v_call: TRBV28; cdr3_aa: ASLRDLHNYGYT
j_call: TRBJ2-7; v_call: TRBV20-1; cdr3_aa: SARTLAVHEQY
j_call: TRBJ2-7; v_call: TRBV6-1; cdr3_aa: AGSLRGIEQY
j_call: TRBJ2-7; v_call: TRBV7-9; cdr3_aa: ASSLSREGAEQY